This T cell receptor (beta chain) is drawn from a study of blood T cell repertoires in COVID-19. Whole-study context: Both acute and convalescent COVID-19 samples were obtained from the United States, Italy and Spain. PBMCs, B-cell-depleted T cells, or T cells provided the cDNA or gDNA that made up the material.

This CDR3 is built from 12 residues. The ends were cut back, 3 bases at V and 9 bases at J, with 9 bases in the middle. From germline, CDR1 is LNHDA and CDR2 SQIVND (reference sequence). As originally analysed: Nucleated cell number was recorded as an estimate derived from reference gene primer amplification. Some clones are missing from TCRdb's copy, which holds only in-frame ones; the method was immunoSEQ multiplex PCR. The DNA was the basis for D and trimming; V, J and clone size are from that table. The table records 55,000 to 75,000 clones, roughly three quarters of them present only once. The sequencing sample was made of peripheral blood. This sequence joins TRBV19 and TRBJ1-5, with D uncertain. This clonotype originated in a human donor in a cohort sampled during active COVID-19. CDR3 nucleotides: TGTGCCAGTAGTATTCTAGGCGGGCCCCAGCATTTT. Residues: CASSILGGPQHF.